The clone carrying this T cell receptor beta chain occurred once. Antigen specificity is unknown. These data belong to a study of T cell repertoires in cytomegalovirus infection. Study details: An indication of both CMV infection and matching HLA type came from public TCR beta signatures. Regarding the study as a whole: The cumulative frequency of public TCR beta families distinguished individuals who carried CMV together with the relevant HLA. HLA-C-restricted CMV-specific TCR beta clonotypes were dominant in the ex vivo response.

TCRdb independently ran MiXCR on the reads; one entry per CDR3 protein. The table includes just over 150,000 distinct CDR3 sequences, 23% detected once. V was shortened by 6 bases and J by 3 bases, with 13 bases between the two germline ends. CDR3 length: 14 amino acids. This receptor was identified in a human donor in good health (CMV status not recorded). Some clones in this sample may be carry-over from other donors' samples. Source material: PBMCs. The V and J genes are TRBV12-3 or TRBV12-4 and TRBJ2-3; possibly TRBD2 for D (6 bases). In nucleotides, the CDR3 is TGTGCCAGCAGCCGGACTATACCGACAGATACGCAGTATTTT. Residues: CASSRTIPTDTQYF.